This TCR beta chain emerged from a study of shared clonotypes between healthy human individuals. Study-wide background: Aged between 18 and 49, the donors were two women and three men. A donor's plate count was three for CD4 naive and three for CD4 memory; CD8 naive had two and CD8 memory one. Study outcomes and limitations: Larger richness was generally estimated for naive than memory subsets. The study's rarefaction showed incomplete sorted-subset sequencing despite large depth.

With regard to this clone: Its target is not known.

Profiled with immunoSEQ multiplex PCR; TCRdb holds only in-frame clones, not every one. This table has about 1.4 million clones, around 97% appearing once. Unmatched junction bases numbered 12, after V lost 2 bases and J lost 5 bases. The length of the CDR3 is 16 residues. CDR1 and CDR2 (germline): GTSNPN, SVGIG (reference sequence). The chain recombines TRBV30 with TRBJ1-5; 7 bases are a match to TRBD1. This TCR was recovered from a man aged 30-40 years in good health. The sample was naive CD4+ T cells sorted from blood. The sample's subset: CD45RA+ positively selected. The CDR3 loop reads CAWSTQGFRDDQPQHF. Here the CDR3 DNA reads TGTGCCTGGAGTACACAGGGGTTCCGGGATGATCAGCCCCAGCATTTT.